This T cell receptor (beta chain) was captured by sequencing in a study of spatial heterogeneity in lung cancer. Time point: blood at routine non-recurrence follow-up after resection. TCRdb reprocessed the 5' RACE reads via MiXCR and lists one record per CDR3 protein. The sample consists of under 20,000 distinct CDR3 sequences, 9% to 10% of them appearing once. Trimming pared 0 bases from V and 3 bases from J, leaving 24 bases between. The CDR3 is made up of 20 amino acids. Germline V lookup: CDR1 SGHAT, CDR2 FQNNGV. The sample here was PBMCs, taken at follow-up. The receptor was derived from a male donor with early-stage non-small cell lung cancer. The chain employs TRBV11-2 and TRBJ1-3, with D perhaps TRBD1 (6 bases). The DNA of the CDR3 is TGTGCCAGCAGCTTAGATGTACCCCTCGTCACAGGGTTCGATGGAAACACCATATATTTT. Residues: CASSLDVPLVTGFDGNTIYF.